Each of the 2 T cell receptor beta chains below was sequenced from the same sample in a study of shared clonotypes between healthy human individuals. Produced via immunoSEQ multiplex PCR; TCRdb's table is partial and in-frame only. The data contain 2 million to 2.5 million clones, less than 95% of them singletons. Sequences were obtained from naive CD4+ T cells from PBMCs. As for subset: CD45RA+ positively selected. These receptors originate from a man aged 18 to 29 in good health. Some clones in this sample may be carry-over from other donors' samples.

V usage is TRBV7-2 and J usage is TRBJ1-1; tentative D call: TRBD1 (5 bases). The V gene lost 4 bases and the J gene lost 7 bases, with 13 bases spanning the gap. The CDR3 is 13 amino acids. CDR1 and CDR2 (germline): SGHTA, FQGNSA. The CDR3 nucleotides read TGTGCCAGCAGCTCAAACTGGGGGGGTGAAGCTTTCTTT. Its protein is CASSSNWGGEAFF.

The chain links TRBV19 to TRBJ1-2; 8 bases map to TRBD1. The CDR3 is 16 amino acids. Trimming cost V 4 bases and J 1 base; bases outside gene matches: 8. Germline V gene data show CDR1 as LNHDA and CDR2 as SQIVND (reference sequence). The CDR3 coding sequence is TGTGCCAGTAGTACCGCCGGACAGGGTGGTAACTATGGCTACACCTTC. The encoded protein is CASSTAGQGGNYGYTF.